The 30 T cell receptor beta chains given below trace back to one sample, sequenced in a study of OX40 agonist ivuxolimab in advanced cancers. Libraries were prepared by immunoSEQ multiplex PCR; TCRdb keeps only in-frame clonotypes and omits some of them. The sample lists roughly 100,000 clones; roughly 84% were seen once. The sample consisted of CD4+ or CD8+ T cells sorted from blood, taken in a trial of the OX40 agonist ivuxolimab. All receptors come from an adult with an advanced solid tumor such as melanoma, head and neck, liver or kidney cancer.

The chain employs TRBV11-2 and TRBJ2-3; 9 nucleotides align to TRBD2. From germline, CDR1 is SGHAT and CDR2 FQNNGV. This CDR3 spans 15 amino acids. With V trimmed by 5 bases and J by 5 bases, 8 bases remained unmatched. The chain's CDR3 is CASSKNSGGGDTQYF. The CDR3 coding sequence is TGTGCCAGCAGCAAAAATAGCGGGGGAGGAGATACGCAGTATTTT.

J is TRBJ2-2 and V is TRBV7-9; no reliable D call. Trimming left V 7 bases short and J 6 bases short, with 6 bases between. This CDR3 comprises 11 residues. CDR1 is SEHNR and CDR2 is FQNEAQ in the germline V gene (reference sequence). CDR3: CASIGSGELFF. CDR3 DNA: TGTGCCAGCATTGGCTCCGGGGAGCTGTTTTTT.

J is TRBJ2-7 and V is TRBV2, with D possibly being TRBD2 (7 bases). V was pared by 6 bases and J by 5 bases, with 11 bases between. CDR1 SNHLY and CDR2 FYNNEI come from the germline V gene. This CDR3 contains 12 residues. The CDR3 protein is CASRQGGNEQYF. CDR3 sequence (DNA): TGTGCCAGCAGACAGGGAGGGAACGAGCAGTACTTC.

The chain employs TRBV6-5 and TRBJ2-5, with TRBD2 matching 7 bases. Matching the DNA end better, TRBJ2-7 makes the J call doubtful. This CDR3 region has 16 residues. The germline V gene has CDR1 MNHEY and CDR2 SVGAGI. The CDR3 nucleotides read TGTGCCAGCAGTTCCTTTCGGGCTAGCGGATCCTACGAGCAGTACTTC. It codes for CASSSFRASGSYEQYF.

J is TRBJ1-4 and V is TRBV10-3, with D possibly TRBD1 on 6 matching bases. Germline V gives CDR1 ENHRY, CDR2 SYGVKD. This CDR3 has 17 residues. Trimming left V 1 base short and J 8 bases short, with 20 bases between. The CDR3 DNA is TGTGCCATCAGTGAGTACCGTCTAGGACAGATTGACGAAAAACTGTTTTTT. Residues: CAISEYRLGQIDEKLFF.

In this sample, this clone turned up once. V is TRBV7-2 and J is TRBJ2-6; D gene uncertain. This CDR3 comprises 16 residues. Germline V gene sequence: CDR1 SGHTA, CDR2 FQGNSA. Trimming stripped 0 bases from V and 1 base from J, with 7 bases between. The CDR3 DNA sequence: TGTGCCAGCAGCTTAGCCCCTGGATCTGGGGCCAACGTCCTGACTTTC. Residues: CASSLAPGSGANVLTF.

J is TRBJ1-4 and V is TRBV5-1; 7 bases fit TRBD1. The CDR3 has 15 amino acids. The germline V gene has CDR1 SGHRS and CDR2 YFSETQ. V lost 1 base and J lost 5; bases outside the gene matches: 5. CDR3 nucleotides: TGCGCCAGCAGCTTGAATTCGGGACAGAATGAAAAACTGTTTTTT. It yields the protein CASSLNSGQNEKLFF.

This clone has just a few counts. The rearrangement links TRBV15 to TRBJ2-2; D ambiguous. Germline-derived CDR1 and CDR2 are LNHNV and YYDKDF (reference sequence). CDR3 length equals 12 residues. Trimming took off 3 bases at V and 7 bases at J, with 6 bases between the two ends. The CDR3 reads CATSRTLGELFF. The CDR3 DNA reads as TGTGCCACCAGCAGGACGCTCGGGGAGCTGTTTTTT.

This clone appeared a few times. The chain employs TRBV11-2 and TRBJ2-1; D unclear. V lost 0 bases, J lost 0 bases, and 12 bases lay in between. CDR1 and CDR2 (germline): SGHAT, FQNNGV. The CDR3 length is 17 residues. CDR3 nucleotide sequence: TGTGCCAGCAGCTTAGATCTCTACCGGGTCTCCTACAATGAGCAGTTCTTC. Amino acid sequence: CASSLDLYRVSYNEQFF.

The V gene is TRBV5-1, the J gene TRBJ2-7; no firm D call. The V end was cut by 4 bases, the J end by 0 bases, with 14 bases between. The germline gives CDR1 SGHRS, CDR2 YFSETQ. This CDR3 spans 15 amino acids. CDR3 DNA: TGCGCCAGCAGCCCAACGACTGGCGCCTCCTACGAGCAGTACTTC. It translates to CASSPTTGASYEQYF.

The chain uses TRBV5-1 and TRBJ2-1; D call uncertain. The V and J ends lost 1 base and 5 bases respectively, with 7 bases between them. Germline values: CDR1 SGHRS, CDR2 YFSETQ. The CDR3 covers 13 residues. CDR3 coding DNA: TGCGCCAGCAGCTTGCGAGTGAACAATGAGCAGTTCTTC. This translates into CASSLRVNNEQFF. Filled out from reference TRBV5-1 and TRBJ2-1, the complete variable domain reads KAGVTQTPRYLIKTRGQQVTLSCSPISGHRSVSWYQQTPGQGLQFLFEYFSETQRNKGNFPGRFSGRQFSNSRSEMNVSTLELGDSALYLCASSLRVNNEQFFGPGTRLTVL.

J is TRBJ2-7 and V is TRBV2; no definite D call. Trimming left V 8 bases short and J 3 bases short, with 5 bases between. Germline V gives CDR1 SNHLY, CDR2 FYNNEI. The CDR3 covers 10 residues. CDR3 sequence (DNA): TGTGCCAGCGGCTACTACGAGCAGTACTTC. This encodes CASGYYEQYF.

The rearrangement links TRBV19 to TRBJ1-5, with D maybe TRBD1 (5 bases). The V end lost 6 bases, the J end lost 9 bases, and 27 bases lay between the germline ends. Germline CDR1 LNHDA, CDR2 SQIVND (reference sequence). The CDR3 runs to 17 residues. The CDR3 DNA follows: TGTGCCAGTAGGGGACTTCAGGGACGCCTGCAGGGTCGGCCCCAGCATTTT. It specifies CASRGLQGRLQGRPQHF.

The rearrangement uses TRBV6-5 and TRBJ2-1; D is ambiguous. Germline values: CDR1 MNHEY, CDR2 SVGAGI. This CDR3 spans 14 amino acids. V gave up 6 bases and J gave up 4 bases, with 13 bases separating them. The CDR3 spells CASSWKFPYNEQFF. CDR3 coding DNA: TGTGCCAGCAGCTGGAAATTCCCATACAATGAGCAGTTCTTC.

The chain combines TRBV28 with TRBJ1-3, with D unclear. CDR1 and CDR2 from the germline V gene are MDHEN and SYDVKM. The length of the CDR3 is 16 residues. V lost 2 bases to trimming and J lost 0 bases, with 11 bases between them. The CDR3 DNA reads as TGTGCCAGCAGTTTAGGATCGCCTCTCTCTGGAAACACCATATATTTT. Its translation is CASSLGSPLSGNTIYF.

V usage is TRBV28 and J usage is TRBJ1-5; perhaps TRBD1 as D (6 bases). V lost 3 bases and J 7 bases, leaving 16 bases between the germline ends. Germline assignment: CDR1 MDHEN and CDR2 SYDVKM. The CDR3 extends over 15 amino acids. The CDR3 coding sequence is TGTGCCAGCAGTTTTGGGGGCCTGGCCGAACAGCCCCAGCATTTT. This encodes CASSFGGLAEQPQHF.

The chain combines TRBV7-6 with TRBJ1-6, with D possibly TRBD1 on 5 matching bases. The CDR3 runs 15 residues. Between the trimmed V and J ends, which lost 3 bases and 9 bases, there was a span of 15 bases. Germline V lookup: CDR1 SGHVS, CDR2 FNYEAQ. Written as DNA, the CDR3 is TGTGCCAGCAGCTTGGGGCCATCTAGGGGTTCACCCCTCCACTTT. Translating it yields CASSLGPSRGSPLHF.

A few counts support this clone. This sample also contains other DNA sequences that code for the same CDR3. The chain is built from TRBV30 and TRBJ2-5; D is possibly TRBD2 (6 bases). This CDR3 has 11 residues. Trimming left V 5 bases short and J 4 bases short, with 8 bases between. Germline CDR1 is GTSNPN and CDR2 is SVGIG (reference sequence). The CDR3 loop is CAWDGGETQYF. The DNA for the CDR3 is TGTGCCTGGGACGGGGGAGAGACCCAGTACTTC.

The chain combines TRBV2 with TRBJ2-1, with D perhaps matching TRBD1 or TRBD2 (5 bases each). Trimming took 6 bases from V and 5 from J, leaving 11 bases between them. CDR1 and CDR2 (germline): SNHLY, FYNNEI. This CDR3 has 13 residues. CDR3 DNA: TGTGCCAGCAGCCGGGACCTCGACAATGAGCAGTTCTTC. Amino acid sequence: CASSRDLDNEQFF. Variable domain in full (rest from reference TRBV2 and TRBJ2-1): EPEVTQTPSHQVTQMGQEVILRCVPISNHLYFYWYRQILGQKVEFLVSFYNNEISEKSEIFDDQFSVERPDGSNFTLKIRSTKLEDSAMYFCASSRDLDNEQFFGPGTRLTVL.

In nucleotides, the CDR3 is TGTGCCAGCAGCAAGGGGCGTTTGGGCAATGAGCAGTTCTTC. Its translation is CASSKGRLGNEQFF. The J gene is TRBJ2-1, the V gene TRBV7-8; D is perhaps TRBD1 (5 bases). V was trimmed by 5 bases and J by 6 bases, leaving 14 bases between them. The CDR3 consists of 14 residues. Germline CDR1 reads SGHVS; CDR2 reads FQNEAQ.

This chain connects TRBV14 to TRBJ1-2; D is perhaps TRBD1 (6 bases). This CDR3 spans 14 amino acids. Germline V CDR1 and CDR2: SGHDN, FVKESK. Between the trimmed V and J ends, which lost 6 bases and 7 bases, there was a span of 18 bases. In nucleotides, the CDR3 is TGTGCCAGCAGTCCCCTACTAGGCAGGGGTGGCTACACCTTC. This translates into CASSPLLGRGGYTF. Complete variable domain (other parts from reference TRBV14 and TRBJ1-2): EAGVTQFPSHSVIEKGQTVTLRCDPISGHDNLYWYRRVMGKEIKFLLHFVKESKQDESGMPNNRFLAERTGGTYSTLKVQPAELEDSGVYFCASSPLLGRGGYTFGSGTRLTVV.

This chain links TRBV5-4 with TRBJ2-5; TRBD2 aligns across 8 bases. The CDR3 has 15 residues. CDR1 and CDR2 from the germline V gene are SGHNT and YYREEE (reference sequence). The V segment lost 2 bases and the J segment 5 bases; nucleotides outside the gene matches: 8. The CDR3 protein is CASSLAGVGGETQYF. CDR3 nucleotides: TGTGCCAGCAGCTTAGCGGGAGTCGGGGGGGAGACCCAGTACTTC.

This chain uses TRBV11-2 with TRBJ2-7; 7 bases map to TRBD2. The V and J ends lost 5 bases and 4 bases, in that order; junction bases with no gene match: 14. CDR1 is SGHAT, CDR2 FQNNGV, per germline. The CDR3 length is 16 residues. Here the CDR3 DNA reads TGTGCCAGCAGCCCCGGTGGACTAGTATTTGTTTACGAGCAGTACTTC. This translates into CASSPGGLVFVYEQYF. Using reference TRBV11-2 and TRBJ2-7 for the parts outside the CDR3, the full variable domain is EAGVAQSPRYKIIEKRQSVAFWCNPISGHATLYWYQQILGQGPKLLIQFQNNGVVDDSQLPKDRFSAERLKGVDSTLKIQPAKLEDSAVYLCASSPGGLVFVYEQYFGPGTRLTVT.

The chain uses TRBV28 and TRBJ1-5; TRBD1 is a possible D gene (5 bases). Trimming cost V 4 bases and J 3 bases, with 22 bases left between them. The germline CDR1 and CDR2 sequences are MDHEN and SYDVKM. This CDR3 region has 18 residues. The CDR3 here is CASSSPGMEAGANQPQHF. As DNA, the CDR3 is TGTGCCAGCAGTTCCCCAGGGATGGAGGCTGGTGCCAATCAGCCCCAGCATTTT.

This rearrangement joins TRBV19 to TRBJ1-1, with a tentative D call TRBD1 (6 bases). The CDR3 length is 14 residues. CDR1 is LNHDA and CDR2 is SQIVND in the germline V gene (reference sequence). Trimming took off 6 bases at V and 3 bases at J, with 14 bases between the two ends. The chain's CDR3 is CASSALQGYTEAFF. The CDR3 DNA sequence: TGTGCCAGTAGCGCGCTACAGGGATACACTGAAGCTTTCTTT.

The CDR3 DNA sequence: TGTGCCAGTAGTATAGCCGGGACAGACTACGAGCAGTACTTC. This translates into CASSIAGTDYEQYF. The rearrangement uses TRBV19 and TRBJ2-7; TRBD1 agrees at 7 bases. Trimming took 1 base from V and 3 from J; bases not matched to a gene: 3. Per the germline V gene, CDR1 is LNHDA and CDR2 is SQIVND (reference sequence). There are 14 residues in the CDR3.

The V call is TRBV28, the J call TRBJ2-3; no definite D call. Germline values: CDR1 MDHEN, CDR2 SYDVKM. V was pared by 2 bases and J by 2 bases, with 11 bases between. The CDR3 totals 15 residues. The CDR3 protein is CASSLRRPSTDTQYF. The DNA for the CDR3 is TGTGCCAGCAGTTTAAGGCGACCTTCCACAGATACGCAGTATTTT.

The CDR3 DNA sequence: TGTGCCAGCAGTTACACCTACGAGCAGTACTTC. This gives the protein CASSYTYEQYF. The gene calls are TRBV28 and TRBJ2-7; D is uncertain. The CDR3 contains 11 residues. Trimming left V 4 bases short and J 2 bases short, with 3 bases between. CDR1 and CDR2 (germline): MDHEN, SYDVKM.

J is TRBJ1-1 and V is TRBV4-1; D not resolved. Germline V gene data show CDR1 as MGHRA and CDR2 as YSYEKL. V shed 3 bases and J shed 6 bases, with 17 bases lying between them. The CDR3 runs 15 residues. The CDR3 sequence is CASSHSVETVPEAFF. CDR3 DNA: TGCGCCAGCAGCCATTCGGTGGAAACGGTTCCTGAAGCTTTCTTT.

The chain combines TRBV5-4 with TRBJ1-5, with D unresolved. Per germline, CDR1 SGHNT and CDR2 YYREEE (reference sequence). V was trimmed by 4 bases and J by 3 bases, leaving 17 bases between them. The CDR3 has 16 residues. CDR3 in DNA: TGTGCCAGCAGCCTAGACGGACGCACTGACAATCAGCCCCAGCATTTT. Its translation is CASSLDGRTDNQPQHF.